A selection of T cell receptor beta chains follows, all from one sample in a study of shared clonotypes between healthy human individuals. Sequencing was performed with immunoSEQ multiplex PCR; in TCRdb, only in-frame clones are kept and a portion is missing. The sample shows about 2 million clones, roughly 94% of them seen only once. The sample comprised naive CD8+ T cells sorted from blood. The receptor source for this set is a man aged 18-30 years in good health. CDR3s include the opening cysteine and the closing phenylalanine or tryptophan. The order of the fields is J gene, V gene, D gene, clone size, CDR3 protein, CDR3 DNA. The D gene is left open where the match is weak. Expanded clones are given a class, and other clones once, few, many or no size at all.

TRBJ2-1 TRBV6-5 TRBD1 NA CASIAGTGVYNEQFF TGTGCCAGCATCGCCGGGACAGGGGTCTACAATGAGCAGTTCTTC
TRBJ2-3 TRBV19 TRBD2 NA CASTPWASGAYTDTQYF TGTGCCAGTACCCCCTGGGCTAGCGGGGCGTACACAGATACGCAGTATTTT
TRBJ1-2 TRBV2 NA NA CASSDENLNYGYTF TGTGCCAGCAGTGATGAGAACCTCAACTATGGCTACACCTTC
TRBJ2-5 TRBV2 TRBD1 NA CASSEWTGDMISYF TGTGCCAGCAGTGAGTGGACAGGGGATATGATCTCGTACTTC
TRBJ2-6 TRBV7-3 NA NA CASTSLSGEGHSGANVLTF TGTGCCAGCACCTCACTTTCAGGGGAGGGCCACTCTGGGGCCAACGTCCTGACTTTC
TRBJ1-1 TRBV19 NA NA CASSQRGGLNTEAFF TGTGCCAGTAGTCAGAGAGGGGGGCTTAACACTGAAGCTTTCTTT
TRBJ1-4 TRBV4-3 NA NA CASSQEATGTNEKLFF TGCGCCAGCAGCCAAGAAGCGACAGGCACTAATGAAAAACTGTTTTTT
TRBJ2-7 TRBV9 TRBD1 NA CASSVGTGFDEQYF TGTGCCAGCAGCGTAGGGACAGGGTTCGACGAGCAGTACTTC
TRBJ1-5 TRBV19 NA NA CASSIRDWGQPQHF TGTGCCAGTAGTATCCGGGACTGGGGTCAGCCCCAGCATTTT
TRBJ2-5 TRBV7-9 TRBD2 NA CASSLGPGLGEETQYF TGTGCCAGCAGCTTAGGACCGGGACTAGGAGAAGAGACCCAGTACTTC
TRBJ2-7 TRBV2 TRBD2 NA CASRRTSASSYEQYF TGTGCCAGCAGGCGAACTAGCGCGAGCTCCTACGAGCAGTACTTC
TRBJ2-1 TRBV6-1 TRBD1 NA CASSEWTGEYNEQFF TGTGCCAGCAGTGAGTGGACAGGAGAGTACAATGAGCAGTTCTTC
TRBJ2-1 TRBV28 TRBD1 NA CASSSITQGAHIFNEQFF TGTGCCAGCAGTTCAATAACACAGGGGGCGCATATCTTCAATGAGCAGTTCTTC
TRBJ2-2 TRBV15 NA NA CATSPPVGTGELFF TGTGCCACCAGCCCCCCCGTTGGAACCGGGGAGCTGTTTTTT
TRBJ2-1 TRBV4-3 TRBD2 NA CASSQGLAWEQFF TGCGCCAGCAGCCAAGGACTAGCATGGGAGCAGTTCTTC
TRBJ2-2 TRBV5-4 NA NA CASSPGKTGELFF TGTGCCAGCAGCCCGGGAAAAACCGGGGAGCTGTTTTTT
TRBJ2-7 TRBV30 TRBD2 NA CAWRGPGLGYEQYF TGTGCCTGGCGAGGTCCGGGACTAGGCTACGAGCAGTACTTC
TRBJ1-6 TRBV4-1 NA NA CASSQANSPLHF TGCGCCAGCAGCCAAGCGAATTCACCCCTCCACTTT
TRBJ2-5 TRBV7-8 TRBD1 NA CASSGRGLETQYF TGTGCCAGCAGCGGAAGGGGGCTAGAGACCCAGTACTTC
TRBJ2-3 TRBV19 TRBD2 NA CASSPRGGLAADTQYF TGTGCCAGTAGTCCCCGAGGGGGACTAGCCGCAGATACGCAGTATTTT
TRBJ1-1 TRBV5-4 NA NA CASSFGGGDTEAFF TGTGCCAGCAGCTTCGGGGGAGGGGACACTGAAGCTTTCTTT
TRBJ1-2 TRBV27 NA NA CASSLSTWGEYGYTF TGTGCCAGCAGTTTATCTACGTGGGGAGAATATGGCTACACCTTC
TRBJ2-7 TRBV27 NA NA CASSLRLALSYEQYF TGTGCCAGCAGTTTGCGGCTAGCGCTCTCCTACGAGCAGTACTTC
TRBJ2-5 TRBV4-2 NA NA CASSQGNTGEWQGETQYF TGTGCCAGCAGCCAAGGTAATACGGGGGAGTGGCAAGGAGAGACCCAGTACTTC
TRBJ2-1 TRBV7-2 NA NA CASSLQLVLPYNEQFF TGTGCCAGCAGCTTACAACTAGTTTTACCCTACAATGAGCAGTTCTTC
TRBJ2-7 TRBV6-5 NA NA CASSYSSGEVLSEQYF TGTGCCAGCAGTTACTCAAGTGGGGAGGTACTCTCCGAGCAGTACTTC
TRBJ2-7 TRBV10-3 NA once CAISDLGVAQYF TGTGCCATCAGTGATTTAGGGGTCGCGCAGTACTTC
TRBJ1-1 TRBV30 NA NA CAWSADLNTEAFF TGTGCCTGGAGTGCAGACCTGAACACTGAAGCTTTCTTT
TRBJ2-2 TRBV9 NA NA CASSVSVGTENTGELFF TGTGCCAGCAGCGTTTCCGTCGGGACTGAGAACACCGGGGAGCTGTTTTTT
TRBJ1-5 TRBV2 NA NA CASSGSLMGNQPQHF TGTGCCAGCAGTGGGAGTCTTATGGGCAATCAGCCCCAGCATTTT
TRBJ2-1 TRBV28 TRBD1 NA CASSHRTGEPNNEQFF TGTGCCAGCAGTCATCGGACAGGGGAGCCCAACAATGAGCAGTTCTTC